This T cell receptor beta chain was sequenced during a study of cytomegalovirus exposure and HLA in healthy donors. PCR used 60 Vbeta primers and 13 Jbeta primers. TCRdb's copy holds only in-frame clones and misses some; the assay was immunoSEQ multiplex PCR. The sample includes some 160,000 clones, around 79% seen only once; the top ten take 0.5% to 0.55%. This CDR3 is built from 15 residues. Germline assignment: CDR1 LNHDA and CDR2 SQIVND (reference sequence). V lost 4 bases to trimming and J lost 2 bases; unmatched junction nucleotides: 2. The source is a woman aged 50 to 60 in good health and CMV-seronegative. The rearrangement uses TRBV19 and TRBJ2-1; 10 bases agree with TRBD1. Sequencing was performed on PBMCs. CDR3 region: CASSSGTGAYNEQFF. In nucleotides, the CDR3 is TGTGCCAGTAGTAGTGGGACAGGGGCCTACAATGAGCAGTTCTTC.